The source of this T cell receptor (beta chain) is a study of CXCR3-negative and CXCR3-positive naive CD8 T cells. Notes on the study in general: After cryopreservation, CXCR3 expression dropped partially; most assays used fresh PBMCs. CXCR3-positive naive cells had more hydrophobic TRB CDR3s than CXCR3-negative naive cells. Naive subsets expressed similar surface CD5; TRB CDR3 features served to infer TCR strength. Naive CXCR3-negative and CXCR3-positive cells had similar TRBV-TRBJ usage; memory differed.

The sorter processed each CD8+ T cell subset in triplicate at hundreds of thousands of cells apiece. This CDR3 contains 12 residues. The germline V gene has CDR1 SNHLY and CDR2 FYNNEI. Notes on this clonotype: Antigen specificity is unknown.

The libraries of TRB cDNA were constructed through 5' RACE using UMI labels. TCRdb reanalyzed the 5' RACE reads and collapses them to one entry per CDR3 protein, without DNA. The sample holds around 160,000 distinct CDR3 sequences. Sequenced material: naive CXCR3+ CD8+ T cells from blood. The subset here: CD45RO-CCR7+CD27+CD95- naive CD8+ T cells expressing CXCR3 (TNR3+). This clonotype originated in a human donor in good health. Some clones in this sample may be carry-over from other donors' samples. This chain connects TRBV2 to TRBJ2-7; checking the TCRdb D call of TRBD1 is not possible without DNA. The CDR3 spells CASLGTAYEQYF.